Following are 22 T cell receptor beta chains from one sample sequenced in a study of blood T cell repertoires in COVID-19 (dated by TCRdb to the early 2020s). The library relied on the immunoSEQ multiplex PCR assay. TCRdb stores this immuneACCESS table with in-frame sequences only. Part of the clones is absent; in the studies checked, under half of the shortfall reflects unresolved V genes, and no reason is known for the rest. The sample includes roughly 310,000 clones, with roughly 90% observed a single time. About 2.4% of the sample rests with the top ten. Material for sequencing was PBMCs or T cells enriched from blood (not recorded which). These receptors were taken from a man aged 60 to 75 who had recovered from COVID-19.

The rearrangement links TRBV21-1 to TRBJ2-1; the table's D call of TRBD2 was not tested on the DNA. TRBV21-1 constitutes a pseudogene. This CDR3 region has 15 residues. CDR3 DNA sequence: TGTGCCAGCAGCTTCGGGACTAGCTCCTACAATGAGCAGTTCTTC. Encoded protein: CASSFGTSSYNEQFF.

The gene calls are TRBV24-1 and TRBJ2-2; D gene unclear. CDR1 and CDR2 from the germline V gene are KGHDR and SFDVKD. CDR3 size: 16 residues. V lost 3 bases to trimming and J lost 0 bases, with 10 bases between them. The CDR3 nucleotides read TGTGCCACCAGTGATAAGACACCTACGAACACCGGGGAGCTGTTTTTT. It yields the protein CATSDKTPTNTGELFF.

The chain is built from TRBV6-5 and TRBJ1-1; no clear D. V was clipped by 8 bases and J by 4 bases, with 11 bases between them. Germline-derived CDR1 and CDR2 are MNHEY and SVGAGI. The CDR3 loop spans 12 amino acids. The CDR3 protein is CASRDFGTEAFF. For the CDR3, the DNA is TGTGCCAGCCGGGATTTTGGCACTGAAGCTTTCTTT.

The V call is TRBV10-2, the J call TRBJ2-2; D possibly corresponds to TRBD1 (6 bases). CDR3 length equals 15 residues. The germline CDR1 and CDR2 sequences are WSHSY and SAAADI. With 2 bases removed from V and 1 base from J, the gap between germline ends came to 8 bases. CDR3 sequence reads: CASSEQGQNTGELFF. The CDR3 nucleotides read TGCGCCAGCAGTGAGCAGGGGCAGAACACCGGGGAGCTGTTTTTT.

The rearrangement joins TRBV19 to TRBJ2-3, with 7 positions matching TRBD2. This CDR3 has 15 amino acids. The V gene's germline CDR1 is LNHDA and CDR2 SQIVND (reference sequence). V shed 7 bases and J 4 bases; nucleotides not matched to a gene: 11. The CDR3, as DNA: TGTGCCAGTACCCGGGTGGGGGGGACCGCAGATACGCAGTATTTT. Translating gives CASTRVGGTADTQYF.

The chain uses TRBV7-9 and TRBJ1-1; D gene unclear. The CDR3 has 13 amino acids. In germline, CDR1 is SEHNR, CDR2 FQNEAQ (reference sequence). The V gene lost 1 base and the J gene lost 10 bases, with 13 bases spanning the gap. CDR3 in amino acids: CASSLDSRPVAFF. The CDR3 DNA sequence: TGTGCCAGCAGCTTAGACAGTCGACCAGTAGCTTTCTTT. Full variable domain (missing parts from reference TRBV7-9 and TRBJ1-1): DTGVSQNPRHKITKRGQNVTFRCDPISEHNRLYWYRQTLGQGPEFLTYFQNEAQLEKSRLLSDRFSAERPKGSFSTLEIQRTEQGDSAMYLCASSLDSRPVAFFGQGTRLTVV.

The rearrangement joins TRBV6-2 or TRBV6-3 to TRBJ2-5, with 8 bases lining up with TRBD1. The V gene's germline CDR1 is MNHEY and CDR2 SVGEGT. J lost 2 bases, V lost 4 bases, and 6 bases had no gene match. There are 15 residues in the CDR3. The CDR3 coding sequence is TGTGCCAGCAGTTCCGGACAGGGTTGGCAAGAGACCCAGTACTTC. Protein sequence: CASSSGQGWQETQYF.

The chain has TRBV2 and TRBJ1-3; no firm D call. The CDR3 is 14 residues long. The germline V and J ends were trimmed by 6 bases and 7 bases, with 16 bases remaining between them. CDR1 is SNHLY, CDR2 FYNNEI, per germline. In DNA form, the CDR3 reads TGTGCCAGCAGCACGGACTCCCCCCGGAACACCATATATTTT. Translating it yields CASSTDSPRNTIYF.

The chain joins TRBV7-8 to TRBJ2-7; D might be TRBD2 (6 bases). V lost 3 bases, J lost 3 bases, and 15 bases lay in between. Germline V lookup: CDR1 SGHVS, CDR2 FQNEAQ. The length of the CDR3 is 15 residues. The CDR3 DNA reads TGTGCCAGCAGCTTTTCGGGGGATCCTTACTACGAGCAGTACTTC. Its translation is CASSFSGDPYYEQYF.

The chain couples TRBV27 to TRBJ2-2, with TRBD1 matching over 10 bases. The junction had 3 bases not matched to a gene; V was cut back by 4 bases and J by 4 bases. The CDR3 is 15 amino acids. The germline V gene encodes CDR1 MNHEY and CDR2 SMNVEV (reference sequence). CDR3 residues: CASSSGQGPTGELFF. The DNA of the CDR3 is TGTGCCAGCAGTTCGGGACAGGGGCCCACCGGGGAGCTGTTTTTT.

V and J are TRBV9 and TRBJ2-3; possibly TRBD1 for D (5 bases). The CDR3 has 17 residues. Germline CDR1 reads SGDLS; CDR2 reads YYNGEE. V lost 0 bases and J lost 1, with 15 bases in between. The CDR3 nucleotides are TGTGCCAGCAGCGTAGCTTTGTTTGACAGAGGCACAGATACGCAGTATTTT. This translates into CASSVALFDRGTDTQYF.

The rearrangement links TRBV2 to TRBJ2-7, with 8 positions matching TRBD1. This CDR3 is built from 16 residues. V trimming: 7 bases; J trimming: 1 base; junction bases outside the gene matches: 12. The germline V gene encodes CDR1 SNHLY and CDR2 FYNNEI. CDR3 protein: CASTNPRDRPSYEQYF. CDR3 DNA sequence: TGTGCCAGCACCAACCCCCGGGACAGGCCATCCTACGAGCAGTACTTC.

This clone showed up just once. V and J are TRBV5-1 and TRBJ1-4; D is possibly TRBD1 (5 bases). The CDR3 has 17 residues. The V end was cut by 2 bases, the J end by 0 bases, with 14 bases between. CDR1 is SGHRS and CDR2 is YFSETQ in the germline V gene. CDR3 DNA sequence: TGCGCCAGCAGCTTTTCTGGGGCGGCTGCAACTAATGAAAAACTGTTTTTT. Translated, it gives CASSFSGAAATNEKLFF.

V gene TRBV11-2 combines with J gene TRBJ2-7; TRBD2 matches 8 bases. Per germline, CDR1 SGHAT and CDR2 FQNNGV. V lost 5 bases, J lost 4 bases, and 7 bases stayed unmatched. This CDR3 is built from 14 residues. Here the CDR3 reads CASSINGGGYEQYF. CDR3 sequence (DNA): TGTGCCAGCAGCATCAACGGCGGGGGGTACGAGCAGTACTTC.

This clone has just one count. This chain links TRBV6-4 with TRBJ1-6; 7 nucleotides match TRBD1. Germline V gives CDR1 MRHNA, CDR2 SNTAGT. V was pared by 4 bases and J by 10 bases, with 7 bases of the junction left unmatched. The CDR3 contains 14 residues. Here the CDR3 DNA reads TGTGCCAGCAGTGTAACGACAGGGAACTCACCCCTCCACTTT. This encodes CASSVTTGNSPLHF.

The chain has TRBV7-9 and TRBJ1-3, with D tentatively TRBD1 (5 bases). The CDR3 has 17 residues. V lost 4 bases and J 0 bases, leaving 16 bases between the germline ends. Germline values: CDR1 SEHNR, CDR2 FQNEAQ (reference sequence). The CDR3 nucleotides read TGTGCCAGCAGCTCGCCGGGGGGTATTCTCTCTGGAAACACCATATATTTT. It codes for CASSSPGGILSGNTIYF.

The rearrangement links TRBV27 to TRBJ1-2, with 7 nucleotides matching TRBD1. J was trimmed by 4 bases and V by 6 bases; bases with no gene match: 11. The CDR3 has 15 residues. Germline V gene sequence: CDR1 MNHEY, CDR2 SMNVEV (reference sequence). The CDR3 loop reads CASRNRQGDSYGYTF. As DNA, the CDR3 is TGTGCCAGCAGAAACCGACAGGGCGATAGCTATGGCTACACCTTC.

The chain carries TRBV30 and TRBJ1-6, with a possible D match to TRBD1 (5 bases). This CDR3 is 13 amino acids long. Germline V lookup: CDR1 GTSNPN, CDR2 SVGIG (reference sequence). Trimming shortened V by 5 bases and J by 5 bases, and 10 bases separated the two germline ends. The CDR3 protein is CAWAFRDNSPLHF. As DNA, the CDR3 is TGTGCCTGGGCCTTCAGGGATAATTCACCCCTCCACTTT.

The rearrangement joins TRBV19 to TRBJ1-2; maybe TRBD1 (6 bases). Between the trimmed V and J ends, which lost 6 bases and 9 bases, there was a span of 20 bases. From germline, CDR1 is LNHDA and CDR2 SQIVND (reference sequence). The CDR3 covers 14 residues. CDR3 amino acids: CASSPGGGPLSYTF. The CDR3 coding sequence is TGTGCCAGTAGCCCAGGCGGGGGGCCTTTGAGCTACACCTTC.

The CDR3 DNA sequence: TGTGCCTGGAGCAGGGGGCTTGGTCAGCCCCAGCATTTT. It translates to CAWSRGLGQPQHF. The chain uses TRBV30 and TRBJ1-5, with TRBD1 matching 8 bases. V shed 3 bases, J shed 6 bases, and the junction held 4 bases outside the gene matches. Germline V gene data show CDR1 as GTSNPN and CDR2 as SVGIG (reference sequence). This CDR3 contains 13 residues.

The chain recombines TRBV5-1 with TRBJ1-1, with TRBD1 matching 7 bases. Germline CDR1 is SGHRS and CDR2 is YFSETQ. The CDR3 runs 16 residues. After removal of 2 bases from V and 4 bases from J, the junction contained 11 bases not matched to a gene. The CDR3: CASSLRQGGAGTEAFF. DNA for the CDR3: TGCGCCAGCAGCTTACGACAAGGGGGCGCGGGCACTGAAGCTTTCTTT.

The genes are TRBV1 and TRBJ2-5; TRBD1, the table's D call, was not compared with the DNA. TRBV1 is tagged as a pseudogene. This CDR3 has 15 amino acids. The CDR3 loop reads CTSSCRDREQETQYF. In nucleotides, the CDR3 is TGCACCAGCAGCTGCCGGGACAGGGAACAAGAGACCCAGTACTTC.